Listed below are T cell receptor beta chains from one sample, sequenced in a study of cytomegalovirus exposure and HLA in healthy donors. Clones were read by immunoSEQ multiplex PCR, and TCRdb kept only the in-frame ones, dropping some. The table includes 100,000 to 150,000 clones, about 10% detected once. Specimen: PBMCs. The receptors shown here come from a woman between 18 and 29 years old in good health and CMV-seropositive. CDR3s include the opening cysteine and the closing phenylalanine or tryptophan. Fields, in order: V gene, clone size, D gene, J gene, CDR3 protein, CDR3 DNA. D genes are given only for firm matches. Size is omitted from some rows. Given values are once, few, many or a class for expanded clones.

TRBV30,.,.,TRBJ2-1,CAWSYPGGALNEQFF,TGTGCCTGGAGTTACCCCGGCGGGGCCTTGAATGAGCAGTTCTTC
TRBV19,.,TRBD2,TRBJ2-7,CASTVAGGFEQYF,TGTGCCAGTACAGTAGCGGGAGGTTTCGAGCAGTACTTC
TRBV7-9,.,TRBD2,TRBJ2-3,CASSYITSGRASTDTQYF,TGTGCCAGCAGCTATATAACTAGCGGGAGGGCAAGCACAGATACGCAGTATTTT
TRBV11-3,.,TRBD2,TRBJ2-7,CASTHAPTSGQSYEQYF,TGTGCCAGCACCCACGCCCCAACTAGCGGACAATCCTACGAGCAGTACTTC
TRBV5-1,.,TRBD1,TRBJ2-7,CASSSETGSHEQYF,TGCGCCAGCAGCTCCGAGACAGGGTCCCACGAGCAGTACTTC
TRBV28,few,.,TRBJ1-4,CASSFRVNEKLFF,TGCGCCAGCAGTTTCAGGGTAAATGAAAAACTGTTTTTT
TRBV27,few,TRBD2,TRBJ2-7,CASSLTSGRPSYEQYF,TGTGCCAGCAGTCTAACTAGCGGGAGGCCCTCCTACGAGCAGTACTTC
TRBV30,few,TRBD2,TRBJ2-7,CAWSYLAGSSYEQYF,TGTGCCTGGAGTTATTTAGCGGGGAGCTCCTACGAGCAGTACTTC
TRBV4-1,few,.,TRBJ2-2,CASSQVDMGLTRGELFF,TGCGCCAGCAGCCAAGTAGATATGGGACTGACGCGCGGGGAGCTGTTTTTT
TRBV6-6,.,TRBD2,TRBJ2-1,CASSYLGEGLNEQFF,TGTGCCAGCAGTTACTTGGGGGAGGGCCTCAATGAGCAGTTCTTC
TRBV7-9,few,TRBD1,TRBJ2-7,CASSSPDRGLIHEQYF,TGTGCCAGCAGCTCCCCGGACAGGGGGCTAATCCACGAGCAGTACTTC
TRBV6-5,.,.,TRBJ2-7,CASKSGRSSYEQYF,TGTGCCAGCAAGAGCGGGCGAAGCTCCTACGAGCAGTACTTC
TRBV6-5,few,.,TRBJ1-1,CASSLGPVTNTEAFF,TGTGCCAGCAGTTTGGGGCCGGTCACGAACACTGAAGCTTTCTTT
TRBV6-1,few,.,TRBJ1-1,CASCGGAYTEAFF,TGTGCCAGCTGCGGAGGGGCTTACACTGAAGCTTTCTTT
TRBV29-1,.,.,TRBJ2-5,CSVPRQTNQETQYF,TGCAGCGTTCCCAGACAGACAAACCAAGAGACCCAGTACTTC
TRBV7-8,.,TRBD2,TRBJ2-6,CASSSLAGAGANVLTF,TGTGCCAGCAGCTCCCTAGCGGGAGCTGGGGCCAACGTCCTGACTTTC
TRBV11-2,.,.,TRBJ1-1,CASSYGGNTEAFF,TGTGCCAGCAGCTATGGAGGGAACACTGAAGCTTTCTTT
TRBV4-1,.,.,TRBJ1-1,CASSHFTRGGTEAFF,TGCGCCAGCAGCCACTTCACTAGGGGGGGCACTGAAGCTTTCTTT
TRBV5-1,few,.,TRBJ1-6,CASSLDGGNSPLHF,TGCGCCAGCAGCTTGGACGGGGGAAATTCACCCCTCCACTTT
TRBV27,.,.,TRBJ1-3,CASRPGSPGNTIYF,TGTGCCAGCAGGCCAGGGTCCCCTGGAAACACCATATATTTT
TRBV18,.,.,TRBJ1-1,CASSRARAGVTGEAFF,TGTGCCAGCTCAAGGGCTAGGGCAGGCGTAACAGGTGAAGCTTTCTTT
TRBV6-1,.,.,TRBJ2-1,CASSEDALRAYNEQFF,TGTGCCAGCAGTGAAGATGCGCTACGCGCCTACAATGAGCAGTTCTTC
TRBV7-3,few,.,TRBJ2-4,CASSLTPQLLAKNIQYF,TGTGCCAGCAGCTTAACCCCACAGCTCCTAGCCAAAAACATTCAGTACTTC
TRBV28,few,.,TRBJ2-2,CASSLPGEAGELFF,TGTGCCAGCAGTTTACCGGGAGAAGCCGGGGAGCTGTTTTTT
TRBV27,.,.,TRBJ2-2,CASSLPGGELFF,TGTGCCAGCAGTTTACCCGGCGGGGAGCTGTTTTTT
TRBV28,.,TRBD2,TRBJ2-3,CASSQLAGEEDTQYF,TGTGCCAGCAGCCAACTAGCGGGAGAGGAAGATACGCAGTATTTT
TRBV27,.,.,TRBJ1-2,CASSSWASSNYGYTF,TGTGCCAGCAGTTCCTGGGCCTCCTCTAACTATGGCTACACCTTC
TRBV7-3,.,.,TRBJ2-5,CASSLMAPAGQGTQYF,TGTGCCAGCAGCTTAATGGCTCCGGCGGGCCAAGGGACCCAGTACTTC
TRBV28,.,.,TRBJ2-5,CASSPPPGGFETQYF,TGTGCCAGCAGTCCCCCCCCGGGGGGCTTTGAGACCCAGTACTTC
TRBV5-1,.,TRBD2,TRBJ2-7,CASSGTSGGYEQYF,TGCGCCAGCAGCGGGACTAGCGGGGGGTACGAGCAGTACTTC
TRBV5-4,few,TRBD2,TRBJ2-2,CASSGGWGGNTGELFF,TGTGCCAGCAGCGGCGGTTGGGGGGGGAACACCGGGGAGCTGTTTTTT
TRBV9,.,TRBD2,TRBJ2-7,CASSVGLAAHSYEQYF,TGTGCCAGCAGCGTAGGACTAGCGGCCCACTCCTACGAGCAGTACTTC
TRBV7-2,few,.,TRBJ2-7,CASSLAAGMGYEQYF,TGTGCCAGCAGCTTAGCTGCGGGGATGGGCTACGAGCAGTACTTC
TRBV10-3,.,.,TRBJ2-1,CAISAGTPKNEQFF,TGTGCCATCAGTGCCGGGACACCGAAAAATGAGCAGTTCTTC
TRBV6-1,.,.,TRBJ2-7,CASSPGVLDEQYF,TGTGCCAGCAGCCCAGGGGTACTGGACGAGCAGTACTTC
TRBV10-3,.,TRBD2,TRBJ2-7,CAISEPGLVKYEQYF,TGTGCCATCAGTGAACCGGGACTAGTCAAATACGAGCAGTACTTC
TRBV14,few,.,TRBJ2-7,CASSQDLFYEQYF,TGTGCCAGCAGCCAAGACCTCTTCTACGAGCAGTACTTC
TRBV6-5,few,.,TRBJ1-1,CASMRGFGVTEAFF,TGTGCCAGCATGCGGGGGTTTGGTGTCACTGAAGCTTTCTTT
TRBV7-9,.,TRBD1,TRBJ2-7,CASSGDRDEQYF,TGTGCCAGCAGCGGGGACAGGGACGAGCAGTACTTC